This TCR beta chain was found in a study of beta chain features in type 1 diabetes. The CDR3 extends over 18 amino acids. The germline V gene encodes CDR1 MGHRA and CDR2 YSYEKL. V shed 1 base, J shed 3 bases, and the junction held 12 bases outside the gene matches. Investigators reverse transcribed all isolated RNA, so they sequenced expressed TCRB transcripts. The table came from immunoSEQ multiplex PCR; TCRdb's copy has only in-frame clones and leaves some out. The repertoire consists of 500,000 to 700,000 clones, with around a sixth occurring once and the leading ten covering 0.093%. Sort purity for all populations was recorded as exceeding 98%. The study, taken as a whole, reports: Insertions were fewer and deletions more numerous at VDJ junctions in type 1 diabetes patients. Type 1 diabetes patients had TCRB CDR3s that were shorter (moderately but significantly so) in all four CD4+ subsets. For patients and controls alike, PCR might favor shorter templates to the same degree.

With respect to this clone: Its antigen remains unidentified.

Sequencing input: naive CD4+ T cells from blood. The genes are TRBV4-1 and TRBJ2-3, with 8 bases aligning to TRBD2. This receptor was taken from a man between 18 and 35 years old in good health. CDR3 DNA sequence: TGCGCCAGCAGCCAAGGCGGAGCACGACTAGCGCCAACAGATACGCAGTATTTT. This codes for CASSQGGARLAPTDTQYF.